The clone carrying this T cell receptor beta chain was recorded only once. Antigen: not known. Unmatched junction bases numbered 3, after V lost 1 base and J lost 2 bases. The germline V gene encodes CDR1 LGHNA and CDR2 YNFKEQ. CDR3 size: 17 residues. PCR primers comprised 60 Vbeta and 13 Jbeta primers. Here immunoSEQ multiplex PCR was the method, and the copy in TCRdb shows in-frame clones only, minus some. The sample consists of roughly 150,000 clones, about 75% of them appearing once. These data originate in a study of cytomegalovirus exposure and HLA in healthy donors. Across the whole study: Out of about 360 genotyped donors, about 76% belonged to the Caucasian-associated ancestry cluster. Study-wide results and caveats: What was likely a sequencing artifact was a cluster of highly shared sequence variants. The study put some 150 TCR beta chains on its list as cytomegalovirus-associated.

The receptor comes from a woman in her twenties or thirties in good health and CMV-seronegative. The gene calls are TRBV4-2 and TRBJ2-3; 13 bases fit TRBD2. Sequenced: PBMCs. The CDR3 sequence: CASSQVGTSGATDTQYF. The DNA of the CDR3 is TGTGCCAGCAGCCAAGTGGGGACTAGCGGGGCCACAGATACGCAGTATTTT.